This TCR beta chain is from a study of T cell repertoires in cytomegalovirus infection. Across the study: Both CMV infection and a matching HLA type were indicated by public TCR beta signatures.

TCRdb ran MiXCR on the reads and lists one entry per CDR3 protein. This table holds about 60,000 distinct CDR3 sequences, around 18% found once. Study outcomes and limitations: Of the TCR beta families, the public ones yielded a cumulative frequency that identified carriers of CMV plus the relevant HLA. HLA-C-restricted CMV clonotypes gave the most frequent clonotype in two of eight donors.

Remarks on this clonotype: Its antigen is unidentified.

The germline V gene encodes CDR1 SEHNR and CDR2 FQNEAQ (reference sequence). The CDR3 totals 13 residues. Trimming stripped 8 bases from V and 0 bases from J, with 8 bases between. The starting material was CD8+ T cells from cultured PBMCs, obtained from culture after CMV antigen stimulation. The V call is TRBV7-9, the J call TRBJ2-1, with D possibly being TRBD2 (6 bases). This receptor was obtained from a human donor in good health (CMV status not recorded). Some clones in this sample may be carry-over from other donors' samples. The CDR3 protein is CASGGSSYNEQFF. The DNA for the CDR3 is TGTGCCAGCGGGGGGAGCTCCTACAATGAGCAGTTCTTC.